One sample yielded the 29 T cell receptor beta chains listed below, sequenced in a study of blood T cell repertoires in COVID-19. Sequenced by immunoSEQ multiplex PCR; TCRdb stores in-frame clones only, minus some. The profile shows about 210,000 clones, about four fifths of them singletons. The specimen sequenced was peripheral blood. The origin of the receptors is a man in his forties or fifties with active or convalescent COVID-19.

This clone showed up just once. V usage is TRBV28 and J usage is TRBJ2-3; 7 bases match TRBD1. CDR1 MDHEN and CDR2 SYDVKM come from the germline V gene. This CDR3 is 12 amino acids long. Trimming cost V 9 bases and J 6 bases; bases outside gene matches: 6. CDR3 in DNA: TGTGCCAGTTCGACAGGGTCGGATACGCAGTATTTT. The encoded protein is CASSTGSDTQYF.

The chain has TRBV28 and TRBJ1-6; 8 nucleotides line up with TRBD1. CDR1 is MDHEN and CDR2 is SYDVKM in the germline V gene. Unmatched junction bases numbered 9, after V lost 5 bases and J lost 9 bases. The CDR3 length is 15 residues. The CDR3 DNA reads TGTGCCAGCAGTAGATCAGGGGGCTCAGGTTCACCCCTCCACTTT. Its translation is CASSRSGGSGSPLHF.

The J gene is TRBJ1-6, the V gene TRBV5-1; maybe TRBD1 (6 bases). CDR1 is SGHRS and CDR2 is YFSETQ in the germline V gene. The V gene lost 6 bases and the J gene lost 14 bases, with 30 bases spanning the gap. This CDR3 has 17 amino acids. The CDR3 nucleotides are TGCGCCAGCAACCTCGACAGGCAAAAATTACAAGTTTGGGCCCTCCACTTT. It translates to CASNLDRQKLQVWALHF.

V is TRBV11-2 and J is TRBJ2-5; TRBD2 aligns across 7 bases. This CDR3 region has 16 residues. Germline V gene data show CDR1 as SGHAT and CDR2 as FQNNGV. V gave up 3 bases and J gave up 4 bases; unmatched junction bases: 11. The CDR3 DNA is TGTGCCAGCAGCTTTAGTCGTCGGCGGGGGACAGAGACCCAGTACTTC. This codes for CASSFSRRRGTETQYF. Together with reference TRBV11-2 and TRBJ2-5, the CDR3 gives the full variable domain: EAGVAQSPRYKIIEKRQSVAFWCNPISGHATLYWYQQILGQGPKLLIQFQNNGVVDDSQLPKDRFSAERLKGVDSTLKIQPAKLEDSAVYLCASSFSRRRGTETQYFGPGTRLLVL.

This clone was seen only a few times. The chain combines TRBV5-5 with TRBJ2-7; TRBD1 matches at 11 bases. The CDR3 covers 13 residues. CDR1 and CDR2 (germline): SGHKS, YYEKEE (reference sequence). V gave up 4 bases and J gave up 6 bases; unmatched junction bases: 3. The CDR3 DNA sequence: TGTGCCAGCAGCAAGGGACAGGGGGGCGAGCAGTACTTC. Its translation is CASSKGQGGEQYF.

The V gene is TRBV7-2, the J gene TRBJ1-1; tentatively, D is TRBD1 (5 bases). Germline-derived CDR1 and CDR2 are SGHTA and FQGNSA. Trimming removed 0 bases at V and 7 bases at J, with 9 bases between. This CDR3 is built from 13 residues. DNA for the CDR3: TGTGCCAGCAGCTTAGCCCAGGGTCTTGAAGCTTTCTTT. Translation gives CASSLAQGLEAFF.

This chain joins TRBV6-6 and TRBJ1-3, with 9 bases aligning to TRBD1. Germline V gene lookup returns CDR1 MNHNY and CDR2 SVGAGI (reference sequence). J lost 4 bases, V lost 2 bases, and 3 bases had no gene match. This CDR3 is 15 amino acids long. The DNA for the CDR3 is TGTGCCAGCAGTTACGGAGGGACAGGGGGAAACACCATATATTTT. Amino acid sequence: CASSYGGTGGNTIYF.

The V gene is TRBV18, the J gene TRBJ1-4, with 7 bases lining up with TRBD1. The CDR3 length is 14 residues. Trimming took 4 bases from V and 7 from J; bases not matched to a gene: 6. CDR1 KGHSH and CDR2 LQKENI come from the germline V gene. In DNA, the CDR3 is TGTGCCAGCTCACGGGAACGGACAGGTGAAAAACTGTTTTTT. Residues: CASSRERTGEKLFF.

This clone was counted at least ten times. The V gene is TRBV13, the J gene TRBJ2-7, with 7 bases lining up with TRBD1. From germline, CDR1 is PRHDT and CDR2 FYEKMQ (reference sequence). The V gene end was trimmed by 5 bases and the J gene end by 3 bases; junction bases not matched to a gene: 10. The length of the CDR3 is 15 residues. The CDR3 spells CASSTRQGNDYEQYF. CDR3 nucleotide sequence: TGTGCCAGCAGCACCCGACAGGGCAATGACTACGAGCAGTACTTC.

V usage is TRBV10-3 and J usage is TRBJ1-1; 10 bases fit TRBD1. Germline trimming cut 6 bases from V and 8 bases from J; bases unmatched to any gene: 9. Germline V gene lookup returns CDR1 ENHRY and CDR2 SYGVKD. The CDR3 loop spans 14 amino acids. DNA of the CDR3: TGTGCCATCAGCCAAGACAGGGGGCAATCCGAAGCTTTCTTT. It translates to CAISQDRGQSEAFF.

The V call is TRBV19, the J call TRBJ2-3, with a weak D call TRBD2 (5 bases). The CDR3 is made up of 15 amino acids. Deletions cut 5 bases from V and 1 base from J, with 13 bases between. Looked up from germline, CDR1 is LNHDA and CDR2 is SQIVND (reference sequence). The CDR3 here is CASSSRGDGTDTQYF. The CDR3 nucleotides are TGTGCCAGTAGTTCCCGGGGAGACGGCACAGATACGCAGTATTTT.

V gene TRBV18 combines with J gene TRBJ1-5; D unclear. CDR3 size: 14 residues. Trimming took off 6 bases at V and 9 bases at J, with 18 bases between the two ends. The germline V gene encodes CDR1 KGHSH and CDR2 LQKENI. DNA for the CDR3: TGTGCCAGCTCGGAGGGCGGAGCGAGGGTGCCCCAGCATTTT. This translates into CASSEGGARVPQHF.

This chain uses TRBV28 with TRBJ1-2; D is uncertain. Per the germline V gene, CDR1 is MDHEN and CDR2 is SYDVKM. Between the trimmed V and J ends, which lost 8 bases and 4 bases, there was a span of 11 bases. This CDR3 has 12 residues. The CDR3 coding sequence is TGTGCCAGCGCCACAGACGGCTATGGCTACACCTTC. Its translation: CASATDGYGYTF.

This clone was seen only a few times. The chain couples TRBV6-1 to TRBJ1-1, with D perhaps matching TRBD1 (6 bases). Germline loops: CDR1 MNHNS, CDR2 SASEGT. V shed 2 bases and J shed 4 bases, with 14 bases lying between them. The CDR3 runs 15 residues. This chain's CDR3 is CASSESGGGGTEAFF. Written as DNA, the CDR3 is TGTGCCAGCAGTGAATCGGGAGGGGGAGGCACTGAAGCTTTCTTT.

Here the CDR3 reads CASSPSGNPSSYNEQFF. The CDR3 bases are TGTGCCAGCAGCCCTAGCGGGAATCCCAGCTCCTACAATGAGCAGTTCTTC. V and J are TRBV5-4 and TRBJ2-1; 9 positions match TRBD2. Germline V CDR1 and CDR2: SGHNT, YYREEE (reference sequence). The CDR3 has 17 residues. The J segment lost 0 bases and the V segment lost 4 bases, leaving 8 bases of the junction unmatched.

V and J are TRBV4-3 and TRBJ2-1; D gene unclear. Trimming stripped 0 bases from V and 4 bases from J, with 7 bases between. This CDR3 comprises 14 residues. The germline gives CDR1 LGHNA, CDR2 YSLEER. The CDR3: CASSQEAAYNEQFF. The CDR3, as DNA: TGCGCCAGCAGCCAAGAGGCGGCATACAATGAGCAGTTCTTC.

This chain joins TRBV19 and TRBJ1-1; the D is unclear. This CDR3 contains 14 residues. Trimming took 4 bases from V and 4 from J, leaving 13 bases between them. The germline V gene encodes CDR1 LNHDA and CDR2 SQIVND (reference sequence). CDR3 in amino acids: CASSTPDLSTEAFF. The CDR3 coding sequence is TGTGCCAGTAGTACCCCGGACTTATCCACTGAAGCTTTCTTT.

This clone was recorded a few times. V usage is TRBV27 and J usage is TRBJ2-7; 7 nucleotides match TRBD1. V was clipped by 8 bases and J by 2 bases; unmatched bases: 12. CDR1 is MNHEY, CDR2 SMNVEV, per germline (reference sequence). CDR3 length: 15 amino acids. The CDR3 DNA sequence: TGTGCCAGCGGTACCGACCGGGACAGAACCTACGAGCAGTACTTC. Its protein is CASGTDRDRTYEQYF.

This clone was recorded many times. This chain connects TRBV30 to TRBJ1-1; D might be TRBD1 (5 bases). Germline V gene sequence: CDR1 GTSNPN, CDR2 SVGIG (reference sequence). Trimming pared 6 bases from V and 5 bases from J, leaving 13 bases between. CDR3 length: 12 amino acids. This chain's CDR3 is CACQGGRTEAFF. The CDR3 DNA sequence: TGTGCCTGCCAGGGAGGACGGACTGAAGCTTTCTTT.

This clone was seen only once. The chain couples TRBV4-2 to TRBJ1-4; the D gene is possibly TRBD1 (5 bases). The V end was cut by 4 bases, the J end by 5 bases, with 17 bases between. CDR1 LGHNA and CDR2 YNFKEQ come from the germline V gene. The CDR3 runs 16 residues. CDR3 residues: CASSRARVAGNEKLFF. The DNA of the CDR3 is TGTGCCAGCAGCCGAGCCAGGGTGGCAGGGAATGAAAAACTGTTTTTT.

V gene TRBV5-1 combines with J gene TRBJ2-1, with 10 bases aligning to TRBD2. CDR3 size: 16 residues. Trimming cost V 7 bases and J 5 bases; bases outside gene matches: 12. The germline gives CDR1 SGHRS, CDR2 YFSETQ. This CDR3 is CASLGTSSGSNNEQFF. The CDR3, as DNA: TGCGCCAGCCTTGGAACCTCTAGCGGGAGTAACAATGAGCAGTTCTTC.

The genes are TRBV7-2 and TRBJ2-7, with a possible D match to TRBD1 (6 bases). V lost 7 bases and J lost 3, with 16 bases in between. In germline, CDR1 is SGHTA, CDR2 FQGNSA. The CDR3 has 14 residues. The CDR3 reads CASTHRATSYEQYF. DNA for the CDR3: TGTGCCAGCACTCACAGGGCAACGAGCTACGAGCAGTACTTC.

The chain is built from TRBV9 and TRBJ1-4; maybe TRBD1 (6 bases). CDR1 and CDR2 from the germline V gene are SGDLS and YYNGEE. The CDR3 sequence is 15 residues long. Trimming took off 0 bases at V and 6 bases at J, with 12 bases between the two ends. The DNA for the CDR3 is TGTGCCAGCAGCGTAGGGGAGACAGGATATGAAAAACTGTTTTTT. It codes for CASSVGETGYEKLFF.

This chain uses TRBV5-1 with TRBJ2-2; 9 nucleotides match TRBD2. The CDR3 is made up of 16 amino acids. V trimming: 0 bases; J trimming: 8 bases; junction bases outside the gene matches: 8. Per the germline V gene, CDR1 is SGHRS and CDR2 is YFSETQ. CDR3 sequence reads: CASSLGLAAERGELFF. As DNA, the CDR3 is TGCGCCAGCAGCTTGGGACTAGCGGCAGAGAGGGGGGAGCTGTTTTTT.

J is TRBJ1-1 and V is TRBV3-1 (or the pseudogene TRBV3-2), with a possible D match to TRBD1 (6 bases). Between the trimmed V and J ends, which lost 0 bases and 4 bases, there was a span of 12 bases. Germline CDR1 and CDR2: LGHDT and YNNKEL (reference sequence). This CDR3 has 15 amino acids. The CDR3 region has the DNA TGTGCCAGCAGCCAAGATCCCCAGGGGAGCACTGAAGCTTTCTTT. Amino acids: CASSQDPQGSTEAFF.

The chain carries TRBV5-1 and TRBJ1-1, with a weak D call TRBD1 (6 bases). The germline CDR1 and CDR2 sequences are SGHRS and YFSETQ. The length of the CDR3 is 16 residues. V lost 2 bases and J lost 0, with 14 bases in between. CDR3 nucleotides: TGCGCCAGCAGCTTACCCCCGGACAGCTTGAACACTGAAGCTTTCTTT. Translation: CASSLPPDSLNTEAFF.

Written as DNA, the CDR3 is TGTGCCAGCTCCCTCCAGGATCCGGCCTATGGCTACACCTTC. This translates into CASSLQDPAYGYTF. The chain recombines TRBV18 with TRBJ1-2, with no clear D. Germline loops: CDR1 KGHSH, CDR2 LQKENI. The CDR3 runs 14 residues. Trimming took off 6 bases at V and 4 bases at J, with 15 bases between the two ends. The full variable domain, rest sourced from reference TRBV18 and TRBJ1-2, is NAGVMQNPRHLVRRRGQEARLRCSPMKGHSHVYWYRQLPEEGLKFMVYLQKENIIDESGMPKERFSAEFPKEGPSILRIQQVVRGDSAAYFCASSLQDPAYGYTFGSGTRLTVV.

V gene TRBV5-6 combines with J gene TRBJ1-4; perhaps TRBD1 as D (6 bases). The CDR3 has 15 amino acids. Trimming cost V 0 bases and J 5 bases, with 11 bases left between them. Looked up from germline, CDR1 is SGHDT and CDR2 is YYEEEE. The CDR3 DNA reads TGTGCCAGCAGCTTGGTAGGACAGAGAAATGAAAAACTGTTTTTT. Amino acids: CASSLVGQRNEKLFF.

This clone occurred a few times. The chain carries TRBV7-6 and TRBJ2-1, with TRBD2 matching 7 bases. Germline lookup yields CDR1 SGHVS and CDR2 FNYEAQ. Losses at the gene ends were 4 bases for V and 5 bases for J; bases not matched to a gene: 8. This CDR3 is 15 amino acids long. The CDR3 bases are TGTGCCAGCAGCTCCGGGGGGAGGAAACACAATGAGCAGTTCTTC. Translating it yields CASSSGGRKHNEQFF.